This entry lists 24 T cell receptor beta chains sequenced from one sample in a study of T cells after yellow fever vaccination. TCRdb recomputed calls from the 5' RACE reads with MiXCR, one row per CDR3 protein. This sample has roughly 160,000 distinct CDR3 sequences; about a tenth occur once, and the top ten carry around 33%. The sample consisted of CD8+ T cells sorted from PBMCs, taken 45 days after the yellow fever booster vaccination. All receptors come from a man aged 18 to 29 who received the YFV17D yellow fever vaccine.

Only a few counts were recorded for this clonotype. The CDR3 reads CATYEDRSSYEQYF. Here the CDR3 DNA reads TGTGCCACCTACGAGGACAGGAGCTCCTACGAGCAGTACTTC. J is TRBJ2-7 and V is TRBV10-3, with TRBD1 matching 7 bases. This CDR3 region has 14 residues. Germline CDR1 and CDR2: ENHRY and SYGVKD. The junction had 9 bases not matched to a gene; V was cut back by 10 bases and J by 0 bases.

There are a few counts of this clonotype. This chain connects TRBV7-9 to TRBJ1-6, with TRBD1 identical over 12 bases. The CDR3 consists of 17 residues. CDR1 SEHNR and CDR2 FQNEAQ come from the germline V gene (reference sequence). V shed 5 bases and J 12 bases; nucleotides not matched to a gene: 14. The CDR3 spells CASSPIPRDRGLGPLHF. In DNA form, the CDR3 reads TGTGCCAGCAGCCCCATCCCGCGGGACAGGGGGCTGGGACCCCTCCACTTT.

In its sample, this clonotype was seen a few times. The chain has TRBV13 and TRBJ2-1, with 8 bases matching TRBD1. Germline V CDR1 and CDR2: PRHDT, FYEKMQ (reference sequence). Trimming at V came to 4 bases and at J to 7 bases, leaving 15 bases not matched to a gene. The CDR3 spans 17 residues. The CDR3 nucleotides are TGTGCCAGCAGCTCCTACCCGACAGGGGCGCAACGGAATGAGCAGTTCTTC. It codes for CASSSYPTGAQRNEQFF.

A few counts support this clonotype. The genes are TRBV7-2 and TRBJ2-5, with D perhaps TRBD2 (7 bases). Trimming removed 3 bases at V and 8 bases at J, with 13 bases between. The CDR3 is 13 residues long. Germline assignment: CDR1 SGHTA and CDR2 FQGNSA. Here the CDR3 DNA reads TGTGCCAGCAGCTTGGGGGGGGGCGTAACCCAGTACTTC. Translating gives CASSLGGGVTQYF.

This clonotype was detected only a few times. The rearrangement uses TRBV7-8 and TRBJ1-3; D is unclear. This CDR3 is 13 amino acids long. CDR1 is SGHVS, CDR2 FQNEAQ, per germline. Trimming stripped 5 bases from V and 0 bases from J, with 5 bases between. The CDR3 loop reads CASSPVSGNTIYF. The CDR3 coding sequence is TGTGCCAGCAGCCCCGTCTCTGGAAACACCATATATTTT.

This clonotype was seen a handful of times. This rearrangement joins TRBV27 to TRBJ1-1; no clear D gene. V lost 3 bases, J lost 1 base, and 6 bases lay in between. Germline V gene lookup returns CDR1 MNHEY and CDR2 SMNVEV (reference sequence). This CDR3 comprises 13 residues. The DNA of the CDR3 is TGTGCCAGCAGTTTTTCCCAGAACACTGAAGCTTTCTTT. It yields the protein CASSFSQNTEAFF.

Only a few counts were recorded for this clonotype. V is TRBV4-3 and J is TRBJ2-2; D may be TRBD2 (6 bases). Germline V gene lookup returns CDR1 LGHNA and CDR2 YSLEER. The CDR3 runs 14 residues. V lost 0 bases to trimming and J lost 4 bases, with 6 bases between them. The CDR3 sequence: CASSQDGGTGELFF. In nucleotides, the CDR3 is TGCGCCAGCAGCCAAGACGGGGGCACCGGGGAGCTGTTTTTT.

The DNA of the CDR3 is TGCGCCAGCAGCCAAAACAGGGGATCCACTGAAGCTTTCTTT. This translates into CASSQNRGSTEAFF. The gene calls are TRBV4-1 and TRBJ1-1; 7 nucleotides line up with TRBD1. Germline-derived CDR1 and CDR2 are MGHRA and YSYEKL. The CDR3 spans 14 residues. Trimming cost V 2 bases and J 4 bases; bases outside gene matches: 4.

In its sample, this clonotype was seen a few times. J is TRBJ1-1 and V is TRBV29-1; D gene uncertain. Germline V lookup: CDR1 SQVTM, CDR2 ANQGSEA. The CDR3 loop spans 12 amino acids. Between the trimmed V and J ends, which lost 4 bases and 2 bases, there was a span of 8 bases. This CDR3 reads CSVVGPNTEAFF. The CDR3 DNA follows: TGCAGCGTTGTCGGACCCAACACTGAAGCTTTCTTT.

This clonotype was recorded a few times. The V and J genes are TRBV5-4 and TRBJ2-7, with D tentatively TRBD2 (5 bases). V lost 4 bases and J lost 1, with 6 bases in between. CDR1 and CDR2 (germline): SGHNT, YYREEE (reference sequence). The CDR3 covers 12 residues. For the CDR3, the DNA is TGTGCCAGCAGCCGAGGGTCCTACGAGCAGTACGTC. This sequence encodes CASSRGSYEQYV.

This clonotype has more than one count but fewer than ten. The J gene is TRBJ2-1, the V gene TRBV5-6; D may be TRBD2 (6 bases). Trimming took off 4 bases at V and 7 bases at J, with 15 bases between the two ends. CDR3 length: 14 amino acids. The germline V gene has CDR1 SGHDT and CDR2 YYEEEE. Here the CDR3 reads CASSQEGLKNEQFF. The CDR3 region has the DNA TGTGCCAGCAGCCAGGAGGGGTTAAAGAATGAGCAGTTCTTC. The whole variable domain, filled in from reference TRBV5-6 and TRBJ2-1, reads DAGVTQSPTHLIKTRGQQVTLRCSPKSGHDTVSWYQQALGQGPQFIFQYYEEEERQRGNFPDRFSGHQFPNYSSELNVNALLLGDSALYLCASSQEGLKNEQFFGPGTRLTVL.

This clonotype was detected a few times. This chain connects TRBV2 to TRBJ2-7, with 9 bases aligning to TRBD1. Looked up from germline, CDR1 is SNHLY and CDR2 is FYNNEI. The CDR3 has 13 residues. V lost 8 bases and J lost 2; bases outside the gene matches: 4. The CDR3 nucleotides read TGTGCCAGCCTGGGACAGGGAGCCTACGAGCAGTACTTC. It encodes CASLGQGAYEQYF.

This chain connects TRBV6-5 to TRBJ1-1; TRBD1 might be the D (5 bases). The CDR3 loop spans 14 amino acids. CDR1 is MNHEY and CDR2 is SVGAGI in the germline V gene. Trimming pared 8 bases from V and 2 bases from J, leaving 15 bases between. The CDR3 DNA is TGTGCCAGCGGGGGAAGACATACCAACACTGAAGCTTTCTTT. Encoded protein: CASGGRHTNTEAFF.

The chain couples TRBV27 to TRBJ1-1; D is unclear. CDR1 and CDR2 from the germline V gene are MNHEY and SMNVEV (reference sequence). The CDR3 is made up of 16 amino acids. V lost 2 bases, J lost 1 base, and 14 bases lay in between. The CDR3 sequence: CASSLRKPWGNTEAFF. The CDR3 DNA follows: TGTGCCAGCAGTTTACGAAAACCGTGGGGGAACACTGAAGCTTTCTTT.

The chain is built from TRBV4-1 and TRBJ1-1; 12 bases are shared with TRBD1. Germline values: CDR1 MGHRA, CDR2 YSYEKL. V lost 5 bases and J lost 6; bases outside the gene matches: 4. This CDR3 spans 14 amino acids. CDR3 loop: CASSSGQGASEAFF. The CDR3 nucleotides are TGCGCCAGCAGCTCGGGACAGGGGGCATCTGAAGCTTTCTTT.

This clonotype was recorded at least ten times. The chain links TRBV7-6 to TRBJ2-1; possible D gene TRBD2, 7 bases. Trimming removed 1 base at V and 5 bases at J, with 12 bases between. Looked up from germline, CDR1 is SGHVS and CDR2 is FNYEAQ. This CDR3 contains 15 residues. CDR3 DNA: TGTGCCAGCAGCTTAGTAGGCGGGGGCAACAATGAGCAGTTCTTC. Encoded protein: CASSLVGGGNNEQFF.

This clonotype occurred a few times. The V call is TRBV7-9, the J call TRBJ2-7; 9 bases are shared with TRBD1. Per the germline V gene, CDR1 is SEHNR and CDR2 is FQNEAQ (reference sequence). V lost 5 bases, J lost 6 bases, and 8 bases stayed unmatched. The CDR3 totals 14 residues. The CDR3 region has the DNA TGTGCCAGCAGCGCCCCCGGGACAGGGTCCGAGCAGTACGTC. It is translated as CASSAPGTGSEQYV.

In this sample, this clonotype turned up many times. J is TRBJ1-1 and V is TRBV4-1, with a possible D match to TRBD1 (5 bases). V gave up 4 bases and J gave up 5 bases, with 11 bases separating them. The CDR3 runs to 13 residues. Germline CDR1 reads MGHRA; CDR2 reads YSYEKL. The chain's CDR3 is CASSLGGTTEAFF. CDR3 in DNA: TGCGCCAGCAGCCTGGGAGGGACGACTGAAGCTTTCTTT.

This clonotype turned up a few times. The chain carries TRBV9 and TRBJ2-3, with D unresolved. This CDR3 is 14 amino acids long. V lost 0 bases and J 1 base, leaving 6 bases between the germline ends. Germline assignment: CDR1 SGDLS and CDR2 YYNGEE. The CDR3 sequence: CASSVVGGTDTQYF. DNA for the CDR3: TGTGCCAGCAGCGTAGTTGGTGGCACAGATACGCAGTATTTT.

This clonotype has only a few counts. V gene TRBV4-3 combines with J gene TRBJ1-4, with no clear D. Germline loops: CDR1 LGHNA, CDR2 YSLEER. The CDR3 has 15 amino acids. Trimming left V 1 base short and J 8 bases short, with 14 bases between. This CDR3 is CASSQGRIKSEKLFF. DNA of the CDR3: TGCGCCAGCAGCCAAGGGAGAATCAAGTCGGAAAAACTGTTTTTT.

This clonotype was counted a few times. The chain couples TRBV12-3 or TRBV12-4 to TRBJ2-3; 7 bases map to TRBD2. The CDR3 length is 15 residues. V lost 3 bases to trimming and J lost 2 bases; unmatched junction nucleotides: 5. This chain's CDR3 is CASSFAGDHTDTQYF. In nucleotides, the CDR3 is TGTGCCAGCAGTTTCGCGGGGGACCACACAGATACGCAGTATTTT.

V is TRBV7-3 and J is TRBJ1-1; tentative D call: TRBD1 (5 bases). The CDR3 is made up of 14 amino acids. Germline V gene sequence: CDR1 SGHTA, CDR2 FQGTGA. Trimming removed 2 bases at V and 10 bases at J, with 17 bases between. CDR3 in amino acids: CASSLLPDGAGAFF. The DNA for the CDR3 is TGTGCCAGCAGCTTATTACCAGACGGGGCTGGAGCTTTCTTT.

This clonotype occurred a few times. This sequence joins TRBV7-3 and TRBJ2-1; 9 bases are shared with TRBD1. CDR1 SGHTA and CDR2 FQGTGA come from the germline V gene. J was trimmed by 4 bases and V by 3 bases; bases with no gene match: 4. The CDR3 extends over 15 amino acids. DNA of the CDR3: TGTGCCAGCAGCTTGGGACAGGGCCTATACAATGAGCAGTTCTTC. Translation gives CASSLGQGLYNEQFF.

Judged by abundance, this clonotype is medium-sized. The V gene is TRBV20-1, the J gene TRBJ2-1, with 11 bases matching TRBD2. The junction had 7 bases not matched to a gene; V was cut back by 4 bases and J by 5 bases. The CDR3 spans 15 residues. In germline, CDR1 is DFQATT, CDR2 SNEGSKA (reference sequence). Here the CDR3 reads CSATIAGGNNNEQFF. The CDR3 DNA follows: TGCAGTGCTACCATAGCGGGGGGGAACAACAATGAGCAGTTCTTC.